The clone carrying this TCR beta chain was seen just once. Its specificity is unknown. The record originates from a study of cytomegalovirus exposure and HLA in healthy donors. Study at large: Later, an analysis reported that the 95 to 150 validation repertoires had used the same platform as the roughly 650 first-cohort repertoires.

General observations from the study: A few chains linked to CMV were shown in vitro to be specific for CMV antigens.

Libraries were prepared by immunoSEQ multiplex PCR; TCRdb keeps only in-frame clonotypes and omits some of them. The table includes roughly 260,000 clones, approximately 90% detected once. V gave up 0 bases and J gave up 1 base; unmatched junction bases: 9. The V gene's germline CDR1 is SEHNR and CDR2 FQNEAQ (reference sequence). This CDR3 contains 19 residues. Separate from the 666-subject first cohort was the roughly 130-subject validation cohort, to which the donors belonged. The receptor comes from a man between 18 and 29 years old in good health and CMV-seronegative. The sequencing input was PBMCs. This sequence joins TRBV7-9 and TRBJ2-6, with TRBD2 matching 7 bases. The CDR3 spells CASSLARGGVLSGANVLTF. The CDR3 nucleotides read TGTGCCAGCAGCTTAGCGCGGGGAGGGGTTTTGTCTGGGGCCAACGTCCTGACTTTC.